These 7 T cell receptor beta chains originate from one sample sequenced in a study of blood T cell repertoires in COVID-19. The protocol was immunoSEQ multiplex PCR, while the TCRdb copy is restricted to in-frame clones and leaves out a portion. The sample holds about 280,000 clones, 82% seen once. Sequenced input: PBMCs or T cells enriched from blood (not recorded which). These receptors came from a man aged 35 to 55 who had been exposed to COVID-19.

The V gene is TRBV5-6, the J gene TRBJ1-5; TRBD1 matches at 9 bases. Germline assignment: CDR1 SGHDT and CDR2 YYEEEE. J gave up 1 base and V 6 bases, and 5 bases lay outside the gene matches. The CDR3 covers 15 residues. The CDR3 is CASTTGGRSNQPQHF. The CDR3 DNA sequence: TGTGCCAGCACTACAGGGGGCAGAAGCAATCAGCCCCAGCATTTT.

This chain links TRBV7-9 with TRBJ2-2; possible D gene TRBD2, 5 bases. There are 12 residues in the CDR3. Trimming left V 11 bases short and J 4 bases short, with 11 bases between. The V gene's germline CDR1 is SEHNR and CDR2 FQNEAQ (reference sequence). This chain's CDR3 is CAAGSLTGELFF. The DNA of the CDR3 is TGTGCCGCGGGCAGCCTCACCGGGGAGCTGTTTTTT.

This chain links TRBV7-3 with TRBJ2-6; no clear D. The length of the CDR3 is 15 residues. CDR1 is SGHTA and CDR2 is FQGTGA in the germline V gene. V lost 5 bases to trimming and J lost 1 base, with 9 bases between them. Written as DNA, the CDR3 is TGTGCCAGCAGCATCGACTCTTCTGGGGCCAACGTCCTGACTTTC. This gives the protein CASSIDSSGANVLTF.

This clone has only one observation. The V call is TRBV19, the J call TRBJ1-5; 8 nucleotides match TRBD1. The J segment lost 0 bases and the V segment lost 4 bases, leaving 8 bases of the junction unmatched. The V gene's germline CDR1 is LNHDA and CDR2 SQIVND (reference sequence). The CDR3 spans 17 residues. CDR3 loop: CASSTDRVFDSNQPQHF. In DNA, the CDR3 is TGTGCCAGTAGTACGGACAGGGTGTTTGATAGCAATCAGCCCCAGCATTTT.

The chain is built from TRBV6-6 and TRBJ2-4; 11 bases line up with TRBD2. Germline CDR1 is MNHNY and CDR2 is SVGAGI (reference sequence). Trimming at V came to 1 base and at J to 5 bases, leaving 1 base not matched to a gene. The CDR3 extends over 15 amino acids. In DNA, the CDR3 is TGTGCCAGCAGTTACTGGGGACTAGCGGAAAACATTCAGTACTTC. Protein product: CASSYWGLAENIQYF.

This rearrangement joins TRBV27 to TRBJ2-6; weak D call: TRBD1 (5 bases). This CDR3 has 18 residues. The V gene lost 3 bases and the J gene lost 0 bases, with 15 bases spanning the gap. Germline V gene sequence: CDR1 MNHEY, CDR2 SMNVEV (reference sequence). The CDR3 is CASSFLRQPLSGANVLTF. DNA for the CDR3: TGTGCCAGCAGTTTCCTCAGACAGCCCCTCTCTGGGGCCAACGTCCTGACTTTC.

Regarding this clone: Other DNA sequences in the sample encode the same CDR3. This chain connects TRBV7-9 to TRBJ2-3; 9 bases agree with TRBD2. Germline lookup yields CDR1 SEHNR and CDR2 FQNEAQ (reference sequence). The CDR3 contains 15 residues. Trimming took 1 base from V and 5 from J; bases not matched to a gene: 4. This CDR3 is CASSLELAGRDTQYF. CDR3 DNA: TGTGCCAGCAGCTTAGAGCTAGCGGGAAGAGATACGCAGTATTTT.